These T cell receptor beta chains were read from a single sample in a study of control samples from healthy donors and cancer patients. Generated by immunoSEQ multiplex PCR, the TCRdb table keeps only in-frame clones and is missing some. The sample gives about 130,000 clones, 85% to 95% of which show up once; more than 13% is in the top ten. Sequencing input: PBMCs. The receptors shown here come from a man between 60 and 75 years old with colorectal cancer. Each CDR3 is given with its conserved first and last residue. The D gene is left open where the match is weak. The listing skips clone size in some rows; elsewhere it reads once, few, many or a size class.

D gene,J gene,V gene,clone size,CDR3 protein,CDR3 DNA
NA,TRBJ1-4,TRBV5-1,NA,CASSRSRTDEKLFF,TGCGCCAGCAGCAGATCCCGGACAGATGAAAAACTGTTTTTT
NA,TRBJ1-4,TRBV5-6,NA,CASSFTVTVKNEKLFF,TGTGCCAGCAGCTTTACCGTGACGGTAAAAAATGAAAAACTGTTTTTT
TRBD1,TRBJ2-7,TRBV11-2,NA,CASSLAPRGRPSYEQYF,TGTGCCAGCAGCCTGGCACCCAGGGGGCGACCCTCCTACGAGCAGTACTTC
TRBD2,TRBJ2-2,TRBV25-1,NA,CASSGTSGGRAGELFF,TGTGCCAGCAGTGGGACTAGCGGGGGGCGGGCCGGGGAGCTGTTTTTT
TRBD1,TRBJ1-3,TRBV2,NA,CASSAGQGSAGNTIYF,TGTGCCAGCAGTGCGGGACAGGGTTCGGCTGGAAACACCATATATTTT
NA,TRBJ2-2,TRBV24-1,NA,CATSVQGNTGELFF,TGTGCCACCAGTGTACAGGGGAACACCGGGGAGCTGTTTTTT
TRBD2,TRBJ2-5,TRBV3-1/TRBV3-2,NA,CASSPSSGGHRYQETQYF,TGTGCCAGCAGCCCTTCTAGCGGGGGTCATAGGTACCAAGAGACCCAGTACTTC
TRBD1,TRBJ1-5,TRBV3-1/TRBV3-2,few,CASSQGTGEKGNQPQHF,TGTGCCAGCAGCCAAGGGACAGGGGAAAAAGGCAATCAGCCCCAGCATTTT
NA,TRBJ1-1,TRBV12-3/TRBV12-4,NA,CASRRGNTEAFF,TGTGCCAGCAGACGGGGGAACACTGAAGCTTTCTTT
TRBD1,TRBJ1-4,TRBV6-5,NA,CASRGQGVEKLFF,TGTGCCAGTAGAGGACAGGGAGTTGAAAAACTGTTTTTT
TRBD1,TRBJ1-4,TRBV27,NA,CASRTGDEKLFF,TGTGCCAGCAGGACAGGGGATGAAAAACTGTTTTTT
TRBD1,TRBJ1-1,TRBV10-3,NA,CAAAGTGGGEAFF,TGTGCCGCCGCCGGGACAGGGGGCGGTGAAGCTTTCTTT
TRBD1,TRBJ1-4,TRBV5-1,NA,CASSLETGRREKLFF,TGCGCCAGCAGCTTGGAGACAGGGCGTCGGGAAAAACTGTTTTTT
NA,TRBJ1-4,TRBV19,NA,CASSVSGAVEKLFF,TGTGCCAGTAGTGTATCAGGGGCCGTCGAAAAACTGTTTTTT
TRBD1,TRBJ1-1,TRBV10-2,NA,CASSETGGTEAFF,TGCGCCAGCAGTGAGACAGGGGGAACTGAAGCTTTCTTT
NA,TRBJ1-3,TRBV4-1,NA,CASSQGAGMQTRPNTIYF,TGCGCCAGCAGCCAAGGCGCAGGCATGCAGACCAGACCGAACACCATATATTTT
TRBD2,TRBJ2-1,TRBV4-3,NA,CASSQVPSGGNDEQFF,TGCGCCAGCAGCCAAGTGCCTAGCGGGGGGAACGATGAGCAGTTCTTC
NA,TRBJ1-1,TRBV5-1,NA,CASSLMESREAFF,TGCGCCAGCAGCCTTATGGAGAGCAGAGAAGCTTTCTTT
NA,TRBJ1-5,TRBV10-2,NA,CASNESNRVPQPQHF,TGCGCCAGCAATGAGTCGAATAGGGTTCCTCAGCCCCAGCATTTT
NA,TRBJ2-1,TRBV14,NA,CASSQLNNEQFF,TGTGCCAGCAGCCAGCTTAACAATGAGCAGTTCTTC
TRBD1,TRBJ2-7,TRBV29-1,once,CSANTGTGGIEQYF,TGCAGCGCAAATACCGGGACAGGGGGCATCGAGCAGTACTTC
NA,TRBJ2-3,TRBV7-9,NA,CASSPSRGMGTDTQYF,TGTGCCAGCAGCCCTAGCAGGGGAATGGGCACAGATACGCAGTATTTT
TRBD1,TRBJ1-1,TRBV19,NA,CASSISRQGVEAFF,TGTGCCAGTAGTATATCCCGTCAGGGGGTTGAAGCTTTCTTT
NA,TRBJ1-4,TRBV21-1,NA,CASIQFATNEKLFF,TGTGCCAGCATCCAATTCGCAACTAATGAAAAACTGTTTTTT
NA,TRBJ2-3,TRBV19,NA,CASSIERGIDTQYF,TGTGCCAGTAGTATAGAGCGAGGGATAGATACGCAGTATTTT
NA,TRBJ1-5,TRBV19,NA,CASSIGYSNQPQHF,TGTGCCAGTAGTATCGGCTATAGCAATCAGCCCCAGCATTTT
NA,TRBJ1-1,TRBV2,NA,CASSGTSFLNTEAFF,TGTGCCAGCAGTGGGACAAGCTTCCTGAACACTGAAGCTTTCTTT
NA,TRBJ2-2,TRBV27,few,CASSLGTDTGELFF,TGTGCCAGCAGTTTAGGGACGGACACCGGGGAGCTGTTTTTT
NA,TRBJ1-6,TRBV5-1,NA,CASSLGAGLHSPLHF,TGCGCCAGCAGCTTGGGGGCAGGGCTCCATTCACCCCTCCACTTT
NA,TRBJ1-2,TRBV19,NA,CASSPPDRSNYGYTF,TGTGCCAGTAGTCCCCCCGACAGGAGTAACTATGGCTACACCTTC
TRBD1,TRBJ1-6,TRBV19,NA,CASSMESPTGTYNSPLHF,TGTGCCAGTAGTATGGAGAGCCCGACAGGGACCTATAATTCACCCCTCCACTTT